This TCR beta chain emerged from a study of spatial heterogeneity in lung cancer. CDR3 size: 15 residues. The V and J ends lost 5 bases and 0 bases respectively, with 13 bases between them. The germline V gene has CDR1 SEHNR and CDR2 FQNEAQ (reference sequence). TCRdb fed the 5' RACE reads into MiXCR, producing one record per CDR3 protein. Found here are about 94,000 distinct CDR3 sequences, approximately 19% of them singletons; the top ten hold 21%. Regarding time point: blood at routine non-recurrence follow-up after resection. This clonotype was sampled from a male donor with early-stage non-small cell lung cancer. Sequencing was performed on PBMCs, taken at follow-up. The chain links TRBV7-9 to TRBJ1-2, with D unresolved. CDR3 sequence reads: CASSLDLKANYGYTF. CDR3 nucleotides: TGTGCCAGCAGCCTGGACCTTAAAGCTAACTATGGCTACACCTTC.